This T cell receptor (beta chain) appears in the sequencing data of a study of T-cell memory formation after mild COVID-19. This clonotype was picked up one time. Antigen specificity is unknown. Germline V gene sequence: CDR1 SNHLY, CDR2 FYNNEI. The V end was cut by 7 bases, the J end by 2 bases, with 15 bases between. CDR3 length equals 16 residues. Libraries for TCRalpha and TCRbeta carried sample barcodes and unique molecular identifiers via 5'RACE. TCRdb called the 5' RACE reads again in MiXCR, with one record for every CDR3 protein. The sample holds 530,000 or so distinct CDR3 sequences, 17% seen once. Study conclusions and caveats: Clones that contracted from day 15 to 85 had balanced CD4/CD8; later expanders were CD4+ biased. Unconfirmed was the SARS-CoV-2 specificity of second-wave clones that peaked on day 37.

The chain employs TRBV2 and TRBJ1-6, with a tentative D call TRBD1 (5 bases). The sequence was collected from an adult woman who had mild COVID-19 (a few samples of this study predate the infection). Cell type and time point are not known. Specimen: PBMCs or a T cell subset sorted from them (not recorded which). The CDR3 protein is CASKGRMWAYNSPLHF. CDR3 sequence (DNA): TGTGCCAGCAAGGGGAGGATGTGGGCCTATAATTCACCCCTCCACTTT.